The 17 T cell receptor beta chains below were found in one sample sequenced in a study of shared clonotypes between healthy human individuals (dated by TCRdb to 2019 to 2021). Preparation of the library involved the immunoSEQ multiplex PCR assay. TCRdb obtained this table from immuneACCESS and retained in-frame rearrangements with V and J assigned. These tables miss some clones; where compared with another copy, unresolved V genes account for less than half of the shortfall, and the remainder is unexplained. The sample table holds about 710,000 clones, of which roughly 72% were seen once. The biggest ten clones account for around 1.7% of the sample. The sequencing sample was made of memory CD4+ T cells sorted from blood. The cell subset or site label for this specimen denotes: CD45RA-negative fraction. The receptors were gathered from a woman under 40 in good health.

The rearrangement uses TRBV6-6 and TRBJ2-7; 7 bases agree with TRBD2. In germline, CDR1 is MNHNY, CDR2 SVGAGI (reference sequence). The CDR3 length is 14 residues. Losses at the gene ends were 4 bases for V and 5 bases for J; bases not matched to a gene: 8. CDR3 DNA sequence: TGTGCCAGCAGTTTATGGGGGGGTGACGACGAGCAGTACTTC. Amino acids: CASSLWGGDDEQYF.

The rearrangement uses TRBV12-5 and TRBJ1-2; D is perhaps TRBD1 (5 bases). The length of the CDR3 is 13 residues. Germline CDR1 and CDR2: LGHNT and FRNRAP. Trimming removed 7 bases from V and 5 bases from J, with 14 bases in between. DNA of the CDR3: TGTGCTAGTGCGAGACTTGGGGGTTATGGCTACACCTTC. Its protein is CASARLGGYGYTF.

This chain connects TRBV29-1 to TRBJ2-1, with no clear D. CDR1 is SQVTM, CDR2 ANQGSEA, per germline. The CDR3 loop spans 13 amino acids. Trimming took off 3 bases at V and 7 bases at J, with 13 bases between the two ends. The CDR3 DNA reads as TGCAGCGTTGACAGGATTAGCCGTAATGAGCAGTTCTTC. Its translation: CSVDRISRNEQFF.

The chain combines TRBV19 with TRBJ2-7; tentatively, D is TRBD2 (6 bases). Trimming took off 3 bases at V and 1 base at J, with 13 bases between the two ends. The CDR3 runs 15 residues. Per the germline V gene, CDR1 is LNHDA and CDR2 is SQIVND (reference sequence). In DNA form, the CDR3 reads TGTGCCAGTAGTATTCTCCCCGGGAGATCCTACGAGCAGTACTTC. Amino acids: CASSILPGRSYEQYF.

The chain couples TRBV29-1 to TRBJ2-1; D possibly matches TRBD1 or TRBD2 (5 bases each). In germline, CDR1 is SQVTM, CDR2 ANQGSEA. The length of the CDR3 is 15 residues. V was shortened by 5 bases and J by 3 bases, with 17 bases between the two germline ends. The chain's CDR3 is CSVLPRRDGYNEQFF. The CDR3 DNA reads as TGCAGCGTTCTACCCCGCCGGGACGGCTACAATGAGCAGTTCTTC.

This clone was counted at least ten times. The chain carries TRBV7-9 and TRBJ1-1, with D tentatively TRBD1 (6 bases). Between the trimmed V and J ends, which lost 5 bases and 7 bases, there was a span of 11 bases. CDR3 length equals 12 residues. Per germline, CDR1 SEHNR and CDR2 FQNEAQ (reference sequence). Here the CDR3 DNA reads TGTGCCAGCAGCACAACGACAGGTGAAGCTTTCTTT. This encodes CASSTTTGEAFF.

In its sample, this clone was seen once. This sequence joins TRBV11-2 and TRBJ2-5; 8 bases align to TRBD1. There are 14 residues in the CDR3. In germline, CDR1 is SGHAT, CDR2 FQNNGV. V shed 5 bases, J shed 2 bases, and the junction held 4 bases outside the gene matches. This CDR3 reads CASSLRQGQETQYF. CDR3 sequence (DNA): TGTGCCAGCAGCCTAAGACAGGGGCAAGAGACCCAGTACTTC.

Only a few counts were recorded for this clone. The germline gene is not matched at one end of the junction; a read error may be the cause. J is TRBJ2-1 and V is TRBV11-2; TRBD2 matches 7 bases. From germline, CDR1 is SGHAT and CDR2 FQNNGV. The CDR3 sequence is 15 residues long. As DNA, the CDR3 is TGTGCCAGCAGATTAGCGGGCGTCTCCTACAATGAGCAGTTCTTC. Translating gives CASRLAGVSYNEQFF.

In this sample, this clone turned up once. The rearrangement links TRBV28 to TRBJ2-2, with 14 bases that match TRBD2. The CDR3 spans 17 residues. Germline V gene sequence: CDR1 MDHEN, CDR2 SYDVKM. Trimming at V came to 3 bases and at J to 6 bases, leaving 6 bases not matched to a gene. DNA of the CDR3: TGTGCCAGCAGTTTCTCCCCGGGACTAGCGGGAGCCGGGGAGCTGTTTTTT. This translates into CASSFSPGLAGAGELFF.

The genes are TRBV10-3 and TRBJ1-2; 8 nucleotides agree with TRBD1. The CDR3 covers 13 residues. The germline V gene has CDR1 ENHRY and CDR2 SYGVKD. The junction had 4 bases not matched to a gene; V was cut back by 7 bases and J by 3 bases. The CDR3 here is CAITEDRDYGYTF. The CDR3 DNA reads as TGTGCCATCACCGAGGACAGGGACTATGGCTACACCTTC.

This chain joins TRBV7-9 and TRBJ2-3, with 9 bases identical to TRBD1. Germline V gene data show CDR1 as SEHNR and CDR2 as FQNEAQ (reference sequence). The junction had 5 bases not matched to a gene; V was cut back by 8 bases and J by 5 bases. The CDR3 is made up of 13 amino acids. In DNA form, the CDR3 reads TGTGCCAGCTGCTCGACAGGGGGAGATACGCAGTATTTT. It translates to CASCSTGGDTQYF.

V gene TRBV7-9 combines with J gene TRBJ2-1; unclear D gene. The CDR3 is made up of 13 amino acids. The V gene's germline CDR1 is SEHNR and CDR2 FQNEAQ (reference sequence). Trimming took off 0 bases at V and 7 bases at J, with 7 bases between the two ends. CDR3 amino acids: CASSLAWGNEQFF. The CDR3 DNA follows: TGTGCCAGCAGCTTAGCGTGGGGAAATGAGCAGTTCTTC.

Concerning this clone: The sample carries other DNA sequences with the same CDR3. V gene TRBV5-1 combines with J gene TRBJ2-7, with a possible D match to TRBD1 (6 bases). Per the germline V gene, CDR1 is SGHRS and CDR2 is YFSETQ. The length of the CDR3 is 13 residues. The V end was cut by 4 bases, the J end by 0 bases, with 8 bases between. The CDR3 DNA is TGCGCCAGCAGCCAGGGGTCCTCCTACGAGCAGTACTTC. It codes for CASSQGSSYEQYF.

CDR3 in DNA: TGCGCCAGCAGCTTTGGCTTAAATGAGCAGTTCTTC. As protein: CASSFGLNEQFF. The V call is TRBV5-1, the J call TRBJ2-1; D is unclear. Germline V CDR1 and CDR2: SGHRS, YFSETQ. CDR3 size: 12 residues. V was clipped by 2 bases and J by 7 bases, with 7 bases between them.

This sequence joins TRBV28 and TRBJ2-1; D is undetermined. CDR1 is MDHEN and CDR2 is SYDVKM in the germline V gene. The length of the CDR3 is 11 residues. V was clipped by 5 bases and J by 9 bases, with 8 bases between them. The CDR3 DNA sequence: TGTGCCAGCAGTACCCGAGGTGAGCAGTTCTTC. It codes for CASSTRGEQFF.

The V and J genes are TRBV14 and TRBJ1-2, with D unclear. Between the trimmed V and J ends, which lost 0 bases and 13 bases, there was a span of 18 bases. CDR1 and CDR2 (germline): SGHDN, FVKESK. This CDR3 contains 14 residues. The CDR3 DNA is TGTGCCAGCAGCCAAGAAGTATCTCGACACGCTGCCACCTTC. Protein product: CASSQEVSRHAATF.

The V and J genes are TRBV28 and TRBJ1-5, with D uncertain. Per germline, CDR1 MDHEN and CDR2 SYDVKM. The germline V and J ends were trimmed by 5 bases and 2 bases, with 13 bases remaining between them. The CDR3 is made up of 15 amino acids. For the CDR3, the DNA is TGTGCCAGCAGTGCCCGACCGCGGGGCAATCAGCCCCAGCATTTT. Amino acids: CASSARPRGNQPQHF.